These 18 T cell receptor beta chains share one sample of origin, sequenced in a study of T-cell reconstitution after alpha-beta-depleted transplantation in children. A TCRbeta library incorporating unique molecular identifiers was prepared. TCRdb passed the PCR reads through MiXCR, listing each CDR3 protein once. This table holds about a million distinct CDR3 sequences, about 31% found once. The sequences come from PBMCs, mostly from graft donor cells, collected 360 days after TCRalphabeta/CD19-depleted stem cell transplant. The source of these receptors is a boy less than two years old who had a stem cell transplant for SCID, so the T cells may come from the graft donor.

This clonotype was observed a handful of times. This chain uses TRBV5-1 with TRBJ2-3; D is perhaps TRBD1 (5 bases). This CDR3 has 14 amino acids. V lost 6 bases to trimming and J lost 0 bases, with 11 bases between them. Germline CDR1 and CDR2: SGHRS and YFSETQ. Here the CDR3 reads CASTLGPSTDTQYF. In nucleotides, the CDR3 is TGCGCCAGCACCCTGGGGCCCAGCACAGATACGCAGTATTTT.

In its sample, this clonotype was seen a few times. The chain carries TRBV4-2 and TRBJ2-5, with D perhaps being TRBD1 or TRBD2 (5 bases each). Trimming cost V 3 bases and J 0 bases, with 14 bases left between them. This CDR3 contains 16 residues. Germline V lookup: CDR1 LGHNA, CDR2 YNFKEQ. The CDR3 region is CASSQGWGINQETQYF. The CDR3 DNA reads TGTGCCAGCAGCCAGGGTTGGGGGATAAACCAAGAGACCCAGTACTTC.

This clonotype was seen many times. The V call is TRBV28, the J call TRBJ1-1; 11 nucleotides match TRBD1. The germline V gene encodes CDR1 MDHEN and CDR2 SYDVKM. The CDR3 has 16 amino acids. The V segment lost 6 bases and the J segment 3 bases; nucleotides outside the gene matches: 9. CDR3 sequence reads: CASRPGQGAAYTEAFF. Here the CDR3 DNA reads TGTGCCAGCAGGCCCGGACAGGGGGCCGCCTACACTGAAGCTTTCTTT.

A single count supports this clonotype. This rearrangement joins TRBV20-1 to TRBJ2-2; TRBD2 matches 7 bases. This CDR3 region has 14 residues. Germline V gene data show CDR1 as DFQATT and CDR2 as SNEGSKA (reference sequence). Trimming removed 7 bases from V and 1 base from J; junction bases left unmatched: 6. In DNA, the CDR3 is TGCAGTGTCTTTTCTAGCGGGAACACCGGGGAGCTGTTTTTT. Protein product: CSVFSSGNTGELFF.

The chain employs TRBV15 and TRBJ1-1; D is uncertain. The V end was cut by 3 bases, the J end by 6 bases, with 14 bases between. This CDR3 has 14 amino acids. CDR1 is LNHNV, CDR2 YYDKDF, per germline (reference sequence). The CDR3 bases are TGTGCCACCAGCAGCGGCCATCCGGACGCTGAAGCTTTCTTT. The encoded protein is CATSSGHPDAEAFF.

This clonotype has only a few counts. This chain links TRBV9 with TRBJ1-1; 7 bases are a match to TRBD1. J gave up 2 bases and V 0 bases, and 4 bases lay outside the gene matches. The CDR3 has 15 residues. The germline V gene encodes CDR1 SGDLS and CDR2 YYNGEE. The CDR3 here is CASSVGGQSNTEAFF. CDR3 DNA: TGTGCCAGCAGCGTAGGGGGACAGTCTAACACTGAAGCTTTCTTT.

This sequence joins TRBV29-1 and TRBJ2-1; D uncertain. Germline V gene data show CDR1 as SQVTM and CDR2 as ANQGSEA. With 4 bases removed from V and 5 bases from J, the gap between germline ends came to 15 bases. This CDR3 is built from 14 residues. In DNA form, the CDR3 reads TGCAGCGTTGCCTCCGGGTTGGCGAACAATGAGCAGTTCTTC. The encoded protein is CSVASGLANNEQFF.

This chain uses TRBV5-4 with TRBJ1-4, with D possibly matching TRBD1 (5 bases). This CDR3 has 15 amino acids. With 3 bases removed from V and 6 bases from J, the gap between germline ends came to 15 bases. The germline V gene encodes CDR1 SGHNT and CDR2 YYREEE (reference sequence). CDR3 nucleotides: TGTGCCAGCAGCTCTCGGGGGGTCGCTCATGAAAAACTGTTTTTT. Its protein product is CASSSRGVAHEKLFF.

The V gene is TRBV6-1, the J gene TRBJ2-3, with 10 bases identical to TRBD2. This CDR3 is built from 16 residues. J gave up 2 bases and V 6 bases, and 8 bases lay outside the gene matches. Germline V gene data show CDR1 as MNHNS and CDR2 as SASEGT. In nucleotides, the CDR3 is TGTGCCAGCAGCGAACGGACTAGCGGATACACAGATACGCAGTATTTT. Residues: CASSERTSGYTDTQYF.

This chain joins TRBV7-6 and TRBJ2-7; a weak D match, TRBD1 (5 bases). Deletions cut 2 bases from V and 1 base from J, with 9 bases between. Germline V gene lookup returns CDR1 SGHVS and CDR2 FNYEAQ. The length of the CDR3 is 14 residues. CDR3 amino acids: CASSLWRQSYEQYF. The CDR3 nucleotides read TGTGCCAGCAGCTTATGGAGACAGTCCTACGAGCAGTACTTC.

This clonotype was counted a few times. J is TRBJ2-3 and V is TRBV29-1, with D tentatively TRBD2 (6 bases). Per germline, CDR1 SQVTM and CDR2 ANQGSEA. The CDR3 totals 12 residues. V lost 7 bases to trimming and J lost 10 bases, with 18 bases between them. The chain's CDR3 is CSAKGGARPQYF. CDR3 DNA: TGCAGCGCAAAAGGAGGGGCTCGGCCGCAGTATTTT.

The CDR3 sequence is CASSPGRGLSSYNEQFF. The CDR3 nucleotides read TGTGCCAGCAGCCCAGGGAGGGGGCTGAGCTCCTACAATGAGCAGTTCTTC. This sequence joins TRBV7-2 and TRBJ2-1, with D possibly called TRBD1 or TRBD2 (7 bases each). Trimming shortened V by 5 bases and J by 0 bases, and 17 bases separated the two germline ends. In germline, CDR1 is SGHTA, CDR2 FQGNSA. CDR3 length equals 17 residues.

The chain links TRBV7-8 to TRBJ2-1, with 10 nucleotides matching TRBD2. The germline CDR1 and CDR2 sequences are SGHVS and FQNEAQ. There are 17 residues in the CDR3. V was pared by 5 bases and J by 4 bases, with 11 bases of the junction left unmatched. The CDR3 is CASSPRTSGKPYNEQFF. CDR3 sequence (DNA): TGTGCCAGCAGCCCCCGGACTAGCGGAAAACCATACAATGAGCAGTTCTTC.

In its sample, this clonotype was seen a few times. CDR3 in DNA: TGTGCCAGCAGTTACAGGACATCAGCCAAAAACATTCAGTACTTC. It codes for CASSYRTSAKNIQYF. The chain carries TRBV6-5 and TRBJ2-4; maybe TRBD1 (5 bases). The germline V gene has CDR1 MNHEY and CDR2 SVGAGI. This CDR3 spans 15 amino acids. V was trimmed by 2 bases and J by 0 bases, leaving 8 bases between them.

V gene TRBV9 combines with J gene TRBJ2-6, with TRBD2 as a possible D gene (6 bases). V was cut by 4 bases and J by 4 bases, with 18 bases left in between. Per the germline V gene, CDR1 is SGDLS and CDR2 is YYNGEE. The CDR3 length is 17 residues. This CDR3 is CASSRRSGGSGANVLTF. In DNA, the CDR3 is TGTGCCAGCAGCAGACGTAGTGGGGGGAGCGGGGCCAACGTCCTGACTTTC.

The chain joins TRBV5-1 to TRBJ2-7; TRBD2 matches at 9 bases. Unmatched junction bases numbered 6, after V lost 0 bases and J lost 2 bases. This CDR3 is built from 16 residues. CDR1 is SGHRS and CDR2 is YFSETQ in the germline V gene. DNA of the CDR3: TGCGCCAGCAGCTTGGTTCCAGCGGGGGGAACCTACGAGCAGTACTTC. The encoded protein is CASSLVPAGGTYEQYF.

The V gene is TRBV6-1, the J gene TRBJ1-5, with 7 bases lining up with TRBD1. Germline CDR1 is MNHNS and CDR2 is SASEGT. The CDR3 extends over 14 amino acids. With 5 bases clipped from V and 5 bases from J, the junction kept 6 bases outside the gene matches. The DNA of the CDR3 is TGTGCCAGCAGTATCCGGGACAGACATCAGCCCCAGCATTTT. Amino acid sequence: CASSIRDRHQPQHF.

This clonotype was counted a few times. The chain couples TRBV4-2 to TRBJ2-7; D call uncertain. The CDR3 consists of 15 residues. V was shortened by 4 bases and J by 6 bases, with 19 bases between the two germline ends. CDR1 is LGHNA and CDR2 is YNFKEQ in the germline V gene. CDR3 in DNA: TGTGCCAGCAGCCGGCAGACATCGGGCCCTCGCGAGCAGTACTTC. Translating it yields CASSRQTSGPREQYF.